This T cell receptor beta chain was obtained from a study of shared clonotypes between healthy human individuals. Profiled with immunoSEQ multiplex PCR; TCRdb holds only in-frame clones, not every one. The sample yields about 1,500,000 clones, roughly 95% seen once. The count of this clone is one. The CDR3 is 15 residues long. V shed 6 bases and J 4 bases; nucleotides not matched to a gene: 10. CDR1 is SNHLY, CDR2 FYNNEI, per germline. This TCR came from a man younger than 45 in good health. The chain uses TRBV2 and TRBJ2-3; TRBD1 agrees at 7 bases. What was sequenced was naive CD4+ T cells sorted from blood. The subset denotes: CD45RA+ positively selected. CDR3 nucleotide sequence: TGTGCCAGCAGGACAGACAGGGTAGGGTCAGATACGCAGTATTTT. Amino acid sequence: CASRTDRVGSDTQYF.